The T cell receptor beta chain described here comes from a study of cytomegalovirus exposure and HLA in healthy donors. Study observations and caveats: Cytomegalovirus status was reportedly diagnosed by the classifier with high sensitivity and specificity. The study flagged 150 to 200 TCR beta chains as cytomegalovirus-associated. CMV antigen specificity of a few CMV-associated chains was confirmed in vitro. Many donors shared some public TCRs, even though most TCR sequences were rare.

With V trimmed by 4 bases and J by 7 bases, 6 bases remained unmatched. The CDR3 loop spans 15 amino acids. From germline, CDR1 is SGHTA and CDR2 FQGNSA. With respect to this clone: The antigen is undetermined.

Using immunoSEQ multiplex PCR, the repertoire was profiled, and TCRdb retains in-frame clones only, with some absent. The sample carries about 140,000 clones, approximately 87% recorded once. Source material: PBMCs. The receptor was derived from a man younger than 35 in good health and CMV-seronegative. The rearrangement links TRBV7-2 to TRBJ2-1; 11 positions agree with TRBD1. The CDR3 region has the DNA TGTGCCAGCAGCTCGGGACAGGGGGGTCGGAATGAGCAGTTCTTC. Protein: CASSSGQGGRNEQFF. The whole variable domain, filled in from reference TRBV7-2 and TRBJ2-1, reads GAGVSQSPSNKVTEKGKDVELRCDPISGHTALYWYRQSLGQGLEFLIYFQGNSAPDKSGLPSDRFSAERTGGSVSTLTIQRTQQEDSAVYLCASSSGQGGRNEQFFGPGTRLTVL.